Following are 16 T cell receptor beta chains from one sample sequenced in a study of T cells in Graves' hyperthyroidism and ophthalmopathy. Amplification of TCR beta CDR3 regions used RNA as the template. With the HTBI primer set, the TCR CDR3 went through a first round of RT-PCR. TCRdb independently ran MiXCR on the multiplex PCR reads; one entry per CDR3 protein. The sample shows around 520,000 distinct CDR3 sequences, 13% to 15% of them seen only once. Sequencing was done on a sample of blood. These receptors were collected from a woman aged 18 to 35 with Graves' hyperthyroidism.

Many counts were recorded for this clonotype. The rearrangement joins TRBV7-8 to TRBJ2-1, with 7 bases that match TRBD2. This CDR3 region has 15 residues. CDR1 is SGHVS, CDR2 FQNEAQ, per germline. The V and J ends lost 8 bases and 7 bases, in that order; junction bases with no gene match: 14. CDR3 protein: CASRIYETSRNEQFF. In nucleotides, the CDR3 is TGTGCCAGCCGAATCTATGAGACTAGCAGGAATGAGCAGTTCTTC. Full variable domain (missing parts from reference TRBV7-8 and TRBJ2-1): GAGVSQSPRYKVAKRGQDVALRCDPISGHVSLFWYQQALGQGPEFLTYFQNEAQLDKSGLPSDRFFAERPEGSVSTLKIQRTQQEDSAVYLCASRIYETSRNEQFFGPGTRLTVL.

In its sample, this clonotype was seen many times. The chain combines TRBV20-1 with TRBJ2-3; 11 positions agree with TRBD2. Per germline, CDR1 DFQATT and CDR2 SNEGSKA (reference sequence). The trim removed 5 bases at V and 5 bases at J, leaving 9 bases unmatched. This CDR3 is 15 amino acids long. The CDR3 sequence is CSASPTSGSEDTQYF. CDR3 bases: TGCAGTGCTTCTCCAACTAGCGGGAGCGAAGATACGCAGTATTTT.

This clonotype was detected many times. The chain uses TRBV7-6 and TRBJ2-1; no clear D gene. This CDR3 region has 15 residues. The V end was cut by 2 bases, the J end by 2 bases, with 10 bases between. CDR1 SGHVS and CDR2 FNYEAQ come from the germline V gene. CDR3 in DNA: TGTGCCAGCAGCTTAAGCCAGAATCCCTACAATGAGCAGTTCTTC. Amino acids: CASSLSQNPYNEQFF.

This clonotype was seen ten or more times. The CDR3 here is CASSLNAGQVQETQYF. The CDR3 DNA reads as TGTGCCAGCAGCTTAAATGCGGGACAGGTTCAAGAGACCCAGTACTTC. The V call is TRBV7-3, the J call TRBJ2-5; 8 nucleotides match TRBD1. V lost 1 base, J lost 2 bases, and 6 bases stayed unmatched. The germline V gene has CDR1 SGHTA and CDR2 FQGTGA. The CDR3 is 16 residues long. Full variable domain (outside the CDR3, taken from reference TRBV7-3 and TRBJ2-5): GAGVSQTPSNKVTEKGKYVELRCDPISGHTALYWYRQSLGQGPEFLIYFQGTGAADDSGLPNDRFFAVRPEGSVSTLKIQRTERGDSAVYLCASSLNAGQVQETQYFGPGTRLLVL.

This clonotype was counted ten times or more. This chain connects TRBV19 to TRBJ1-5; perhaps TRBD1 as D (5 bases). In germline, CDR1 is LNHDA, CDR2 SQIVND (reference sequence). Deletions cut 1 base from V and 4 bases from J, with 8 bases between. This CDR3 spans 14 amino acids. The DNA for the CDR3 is TGTGCCAGTAGTATAGTAGGGGAAAATCAGCCCCAGCATTTT. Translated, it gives CASSIVGENQPQHF.

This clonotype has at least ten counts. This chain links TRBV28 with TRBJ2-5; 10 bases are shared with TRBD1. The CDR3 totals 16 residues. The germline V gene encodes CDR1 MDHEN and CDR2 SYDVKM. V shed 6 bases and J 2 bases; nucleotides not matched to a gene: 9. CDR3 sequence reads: CASSLGDRGLQETQYF. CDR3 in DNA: TGTGCCAGCAGCCTCGGGGACAGGGGTCTTCAAGAGACCCAGTACTTC.

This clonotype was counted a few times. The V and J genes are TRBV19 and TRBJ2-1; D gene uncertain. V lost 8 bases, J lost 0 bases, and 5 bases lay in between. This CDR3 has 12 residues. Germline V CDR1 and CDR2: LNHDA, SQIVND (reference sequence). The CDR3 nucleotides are TGTGCCAGTGCCTCCTCCTACAATGAGCAGTTCTTC. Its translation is CASASSYNEQFF. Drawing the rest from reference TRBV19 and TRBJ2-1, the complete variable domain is DGGITQSPKYLFRKEGQNVTLSCEQNLNHDAMYWYRQDPGQGLRLIYYSQIVNDFQKGDIAEGYSVSREKKESFPLTVTSAQKNPTAFYLCASASSYNEQFFGPGTRLTVL.

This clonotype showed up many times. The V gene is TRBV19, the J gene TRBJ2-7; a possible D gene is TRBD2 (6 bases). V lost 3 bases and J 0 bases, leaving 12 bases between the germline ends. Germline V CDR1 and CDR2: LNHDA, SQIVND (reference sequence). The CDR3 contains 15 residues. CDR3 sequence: CASSIGTASSYEQYF. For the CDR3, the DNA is TGTGCCAGTAGTATCGGGACTGCAAGCTCCTACGAGCAGTACTTC.

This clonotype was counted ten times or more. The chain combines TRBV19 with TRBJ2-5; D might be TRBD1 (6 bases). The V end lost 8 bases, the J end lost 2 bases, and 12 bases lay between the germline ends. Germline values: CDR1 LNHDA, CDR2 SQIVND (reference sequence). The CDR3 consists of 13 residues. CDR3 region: CASGPTGQETQYF. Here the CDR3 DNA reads TGTGCCAGTGGACCGACAGGACAAGAGACCCAGTACTTC.

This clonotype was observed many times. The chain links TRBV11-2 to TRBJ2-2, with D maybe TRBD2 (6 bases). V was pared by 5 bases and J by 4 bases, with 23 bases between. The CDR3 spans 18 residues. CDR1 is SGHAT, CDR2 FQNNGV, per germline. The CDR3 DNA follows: TGTGCCAGCAGCCTAGTCGGGGGAAAATTTTCGGGCACCGGGGAGCTGTTTTTT. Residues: CASSLVGGKFSGTGELFF.

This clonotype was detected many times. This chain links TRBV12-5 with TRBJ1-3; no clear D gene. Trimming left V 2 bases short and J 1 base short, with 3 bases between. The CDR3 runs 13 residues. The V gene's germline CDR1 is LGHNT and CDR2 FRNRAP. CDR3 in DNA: TGTGCTAGTGGTTTGACATCTGGAAACACCATATATTTT. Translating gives CASGLTSGNTIYF.

DNA of the CDR3: TGTGCCAGCAGCTCCATGACAGGGCCAGATACGCAGTATTTT. Translated: CASSSMTGPDTQYF. The gene calls are TRBV11-3 and TRBJ2-3; TRBD1 aligns across 7 bases. CDR1 is SGHNT, CDR2 YENEEA, per germline. V gave up 4 bases and J gave up 4 bases; unmatched junction bases: 5. The CDR3 contains 14 residues. Based on the CDR3 plus reference TRBV11-3 and TRBJ2-3, the full variable domain is EAGVVQSPRYKIIEKKQPVAFWCNPISGHNTLYWYLQNLGQGPELLIRYENEEAVDDSQLPKDRFSAERLKGVDSTLKIQPAELGDSAVYLCASSSMTGPDTQYFGPGTRLTVL.

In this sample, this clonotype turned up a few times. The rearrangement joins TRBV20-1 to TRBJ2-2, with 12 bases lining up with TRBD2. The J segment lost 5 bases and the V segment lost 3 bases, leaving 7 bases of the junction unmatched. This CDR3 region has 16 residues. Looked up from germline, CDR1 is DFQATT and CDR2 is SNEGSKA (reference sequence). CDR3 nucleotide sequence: TGCAGTGCTAGGACTAGCGGGAGCCCTAGAACCGGGGAGCTGTTTTTT. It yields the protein CSARTSGSPRTGELFF.

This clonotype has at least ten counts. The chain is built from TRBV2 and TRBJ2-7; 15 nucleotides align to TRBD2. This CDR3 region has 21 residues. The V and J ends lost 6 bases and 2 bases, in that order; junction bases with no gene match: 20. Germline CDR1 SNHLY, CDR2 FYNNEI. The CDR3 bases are TGTGCCAGCAGATACTCTACTATCGTGGGACTAGCGGGAGGCCCCACCTACGAGCAGTACGTC. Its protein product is CASRYSTIVGLAGGPTYEQYV.

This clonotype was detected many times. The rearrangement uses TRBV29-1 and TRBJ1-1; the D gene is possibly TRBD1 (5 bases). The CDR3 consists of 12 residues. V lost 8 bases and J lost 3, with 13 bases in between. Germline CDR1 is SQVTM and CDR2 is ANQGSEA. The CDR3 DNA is TGCAGCACACCCCGGGGGGACACTGAAGCTTTCTTT. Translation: CSTPRGDTEAFF.

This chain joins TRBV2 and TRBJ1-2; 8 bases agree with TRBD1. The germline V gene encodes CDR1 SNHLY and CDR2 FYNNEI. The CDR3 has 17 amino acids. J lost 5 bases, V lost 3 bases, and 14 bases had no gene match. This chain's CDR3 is CASSDQATGGGFYGYTF. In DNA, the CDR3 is TGTGCCAGCAGTGATCAAGCTACAGGGGGTGGTTTTTATGGCTACACCTTC.